This T cell receptor (beta chain) was found in a study of vaccination effects on CD4 cells after COVID-19. Worth noting for this clone: The antigen is undetermined.

General study results and limits: The study enrolled few convalescent patients and sampled no early post-infection timepoints.

Pools of viral peptides were used by the ViraFEST assay to expand antigen-specific CD4+ T cells ahead of sequencing. CD4+ T cell isolation took place after approximately 11 days of culture. The person had PCR-confirmed SARS-CoV-2 infection between March and December 2020. After over 1.5 million PBMC were placed in each well, they were cultured with approximately 10 IU/ml IL-2 and around 10 ug/ml peptides. Measured with immunoSEQ multiplex PCR; TCRdb has only the in-frame clones, and not every one. The sample consists of around 28,000 clones, approximately 80% of them appearing once. The specimen comprised CD4+ T cells from PBMCs cultured with HCoV-NL63 spike peptides, sampled before COVID-19 vaccination. This sequence was found in a human donor who had a prior SARS-CoV-2 infection.

The CDR3 protein is CASSEGGGGSTDTQYF. In DNA, the CDR3 is TGCGCCAGCAGTGAAGGGGGCGGGGGTAGCACAGATACGCAGTATTTT. The chain couples TRBV10-2 to TRBJ2-3; D may correspond to TRBD1 or TRBD2 (7 bases each). V lost 3 bases to trimming and J lost 0 bases, with 13 bases between them. This CDR3 is built from 16 residues. Looked up from germline, CDR1 is WSHSY and CDR2 is SAAADI.